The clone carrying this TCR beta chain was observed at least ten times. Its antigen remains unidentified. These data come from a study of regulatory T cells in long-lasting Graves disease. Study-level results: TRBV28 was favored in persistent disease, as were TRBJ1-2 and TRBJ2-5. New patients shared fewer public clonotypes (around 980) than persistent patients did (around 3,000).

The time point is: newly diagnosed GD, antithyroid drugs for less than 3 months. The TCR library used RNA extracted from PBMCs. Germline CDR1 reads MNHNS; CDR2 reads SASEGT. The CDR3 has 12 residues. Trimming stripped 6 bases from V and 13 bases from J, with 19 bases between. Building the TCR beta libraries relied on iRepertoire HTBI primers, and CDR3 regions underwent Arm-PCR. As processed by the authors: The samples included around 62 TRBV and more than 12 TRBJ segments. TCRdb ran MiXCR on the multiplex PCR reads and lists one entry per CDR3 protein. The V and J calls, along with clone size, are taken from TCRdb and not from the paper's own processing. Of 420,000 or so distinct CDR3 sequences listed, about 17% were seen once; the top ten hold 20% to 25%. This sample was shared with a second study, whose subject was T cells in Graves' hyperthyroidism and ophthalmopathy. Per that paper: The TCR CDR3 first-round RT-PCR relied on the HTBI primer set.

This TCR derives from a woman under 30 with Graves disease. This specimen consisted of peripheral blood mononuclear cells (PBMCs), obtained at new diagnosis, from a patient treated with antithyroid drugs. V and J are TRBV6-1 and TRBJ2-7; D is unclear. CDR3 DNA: TGTGCCAGCAGCTCAGGTGGGAACGTGAATTACTTC. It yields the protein CASSSGGNVNYF.